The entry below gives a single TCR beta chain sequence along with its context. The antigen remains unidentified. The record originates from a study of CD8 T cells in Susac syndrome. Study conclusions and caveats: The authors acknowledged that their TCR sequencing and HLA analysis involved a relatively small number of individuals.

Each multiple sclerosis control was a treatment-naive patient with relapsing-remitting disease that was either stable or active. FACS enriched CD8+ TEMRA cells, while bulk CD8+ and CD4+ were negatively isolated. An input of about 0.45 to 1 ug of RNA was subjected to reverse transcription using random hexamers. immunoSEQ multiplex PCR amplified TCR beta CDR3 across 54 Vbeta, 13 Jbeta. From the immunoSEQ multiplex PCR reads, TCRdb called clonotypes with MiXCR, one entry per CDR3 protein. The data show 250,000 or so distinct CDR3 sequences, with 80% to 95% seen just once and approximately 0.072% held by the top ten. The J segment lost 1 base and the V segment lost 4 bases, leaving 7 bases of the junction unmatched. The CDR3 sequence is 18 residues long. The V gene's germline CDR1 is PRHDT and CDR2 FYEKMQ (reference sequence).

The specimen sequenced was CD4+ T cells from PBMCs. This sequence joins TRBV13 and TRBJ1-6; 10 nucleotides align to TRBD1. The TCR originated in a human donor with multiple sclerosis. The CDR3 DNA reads TGTGCCAGCAGCTGGACAGGGGGTGGTAGTTCCTATAATTCACCCCTCCACTTT. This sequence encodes CASSWTGGGSSYNSPLHF.